This section outlines one T cell receptor beta chain sequence together with its context. Sequenced by immunoSEQ multiplex PCR; TCRdb stores in-frame clones only, minus some. Among approximately 350,000 clones listed, 75% to 90% were seen once. This record comes from a study of blood T cell repertoires in COVID-19. As for the study in general: The cDNA or gDNA used as material had been derived from T cells, B-cell-depleted T cells, or PBMCs.

Trimming stripped 0 bases from V and 7 bases from J, with 18 bases between. There are 16 residues in the CDR3. Germline CDR1 is LGHDT and CDR2 is YNNKEL (reference sequence). This receptor was taken from a woman between 45 and 65 years old who had recovered from COVID-19. J is TRBJ1-2 and V is TRBV3-1 (or the pseudogene TRBV3-2), with a tentative D call TRBD1 (6 bases). Material for sequencing was PBMCs or T cells enriched from blood (not recorded which). The CDR3 nucleotides read TGTGCCAGCAGCCAAGATTTTCTAGGGGGGGTGAGTGGCTACACCTTC. Translating gives CASSQDFLGGVSGYTF.